This T cell receptor (beta chain) originates from a study of cytomegalovirus exposure and HLA in healthy donors. The CDR3 extends over 11 amino acids. CDR1 is MNHNY and CDR2 is SVGAGI in the germline V gene (reference sequence). Trimming left V 4 bases short and J 6 bases short, with 7 bases between. Primers for the PCR totalled 60 Vbeta and 13 Jbeta. TCRdb's table, derived via immunoSEQ multiplex PCR, lists solely in-frame clones and lacks some. The sample shows about 140,000 clones, approximately 77% of them seen only once. The TCR originated in a woman aged 40 to 55 in good health and CMV-seronegative. V and J are TRBV6-6 and TRBJ2-7; D call uncertain. The sample comprised PBMCs. The CDR3: CASSSVFEQYF. CDR3 coding DNA: TGTGCCAGCAGTTCGGTCTTCGAGCAGTACTTC.